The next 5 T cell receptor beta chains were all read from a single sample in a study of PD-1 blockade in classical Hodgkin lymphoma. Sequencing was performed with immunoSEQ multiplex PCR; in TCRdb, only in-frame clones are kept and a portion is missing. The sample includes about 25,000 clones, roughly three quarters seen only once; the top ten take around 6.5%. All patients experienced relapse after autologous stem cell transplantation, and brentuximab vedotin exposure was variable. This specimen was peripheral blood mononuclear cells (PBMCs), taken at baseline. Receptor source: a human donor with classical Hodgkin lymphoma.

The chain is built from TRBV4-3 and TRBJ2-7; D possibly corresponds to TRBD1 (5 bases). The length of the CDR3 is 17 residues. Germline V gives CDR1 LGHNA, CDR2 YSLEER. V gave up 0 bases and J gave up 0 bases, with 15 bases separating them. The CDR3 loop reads CASSQEAGQASSYEQYF. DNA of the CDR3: TGCGCCAGCAGCCAAGAGGCAGGGCAGGCCAGCTCCTACGAGCAGTACTTC.

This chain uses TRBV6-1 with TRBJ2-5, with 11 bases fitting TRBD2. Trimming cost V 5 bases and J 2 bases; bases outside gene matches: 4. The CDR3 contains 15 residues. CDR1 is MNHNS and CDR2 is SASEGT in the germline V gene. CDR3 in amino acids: CASSRIAGGQETQYF. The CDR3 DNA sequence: TGTGCCAGCAGTAGAATAGCGGGGGGGCAAGAGACCCAGTACTTC.

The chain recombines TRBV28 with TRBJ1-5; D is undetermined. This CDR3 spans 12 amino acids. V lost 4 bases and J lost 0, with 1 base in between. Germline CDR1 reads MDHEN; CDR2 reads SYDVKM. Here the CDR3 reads CASSYSNQPQHF. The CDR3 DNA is TGTGCCAGCAGTTATAGCAATCAGCCCCAGCATTTT.

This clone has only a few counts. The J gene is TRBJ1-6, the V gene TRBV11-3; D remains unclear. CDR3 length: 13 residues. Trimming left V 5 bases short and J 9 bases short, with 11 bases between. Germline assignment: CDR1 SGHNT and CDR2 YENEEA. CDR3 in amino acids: CASSPDGLSPLHF. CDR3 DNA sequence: TGTGCCAGCAGCCCGGACGGACTTTCACCCCTCCACTTT.

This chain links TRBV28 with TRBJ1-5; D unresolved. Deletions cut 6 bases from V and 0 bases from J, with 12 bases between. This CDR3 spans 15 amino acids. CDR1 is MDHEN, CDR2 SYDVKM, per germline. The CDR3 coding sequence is TGTGCCAGCAGCAAGCAGAGATATAGCAATCAGCCCCAGCATTTT. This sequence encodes CASSKQRYSNQPQHF.